Detailed here is one T cell receptor (beta chain). The sample contains more than one DNA sequence encoding this CDR3. The V gene lost 2 bases and the J gene lost 0 bases, with 9 bases spanning the gap. Germline V CDR1 and CDR2: SGHDT, YYEEEE. CDR3 size: 15 residues. Per the authors' pipeline: Amplification of reference gene primers was used by the study to estimate nucleated cell counts. TCRdb's copy holds only in-frame clones and misses some; the assay was immunoSEQ multiplex PCR. The V and J calls and clone size come from that table; D and trimming were worked out from the DNA. The repertoire holds approximately 140,000 clones, with around 84% as singletons. This record comes from a study of blood T cell repertoires in COVID-19. Overall study: T cells, B-cell-depleted T cells, or PBMCs supplied cDNA or gDNA.

Enrollment of patients from Seattle took place during active infection, with longitudinal follow-up. This TCR was recovered from a man aged 30 to 39 with COVID-19, enrolled during active disease. Sequenced input: peripheral blood. J is TRBJ2-4 and V is TRBV5-6; tentatively, D is TRBD2 (5 bases). Here the CDR3 reads CASSLRGLAKNIQYF. The CDR3 region has the DNA TGTGCCAGCAGCTTACGGGGTTTAGCCAAAAACATTCAGTACTTC.